The sequence of this T cell receptor beta chain was determined in a study of cytomegalovirus exposure and HLA in healthy donors. Study-wide results and limits: It was 150 or so TCR beta chains that were listed as cytomegalovirus-associated. Later analysis showed most CMV-associated TCR beta chains appearing HLA-restricted.

PCR employed 60 Vbeta and 13 Jbeta primers. Sequencing was performed with immunoSEQ multiplex PCR; in TCRdb, only in-frame clones are kept and a portion is missing. The table records some 140,000 clones, about four fifths of them present only once. V shed 7 bases, J shed 8 bases, and the junction held 9 bases outside the gene matches. Germline V CDR1 and CDR2: MNHEY, SMNVEV (reference sequence). CDR3 length equals 15 residues. This clone has only one observation. Its antigen is as yet unknown. The receptor comes from a man aged 18 to 30 in good health and CMV-seronegative. Material for sequencing was PBMCs. The chain couples TRBV27 to TRBJ2-1; 12 bases match TRBD1. The CDR3: CASKFKGQGAYEQFF. CDR3 sequence (DNA): TGTGCCAGCAAATTTAAGGGACAGGGGGCGTATGAGCAGTTCTTC.